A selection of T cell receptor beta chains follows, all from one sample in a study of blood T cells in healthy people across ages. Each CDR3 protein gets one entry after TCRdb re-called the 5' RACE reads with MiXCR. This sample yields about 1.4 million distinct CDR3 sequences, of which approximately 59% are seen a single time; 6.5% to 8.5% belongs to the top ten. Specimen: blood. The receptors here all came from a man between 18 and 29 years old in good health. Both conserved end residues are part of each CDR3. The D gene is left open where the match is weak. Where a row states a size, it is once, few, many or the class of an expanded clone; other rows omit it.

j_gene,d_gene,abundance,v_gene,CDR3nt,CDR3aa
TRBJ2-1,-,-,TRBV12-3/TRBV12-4,TGTGCCAGCAGAGGGGACAATGAGCAGTTCTTC,CASRGDNEQFF
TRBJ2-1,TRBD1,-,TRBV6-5,TGTGCCAGCAGTTGGGGACAGGCCAGGGAGCAGTTCTTC,CASSWGQAREQFF
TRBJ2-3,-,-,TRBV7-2,TGTGCCAGCAGCTTAGAGTCCCGAAATACGCAGTATTTT,CASSLESRNTQYF
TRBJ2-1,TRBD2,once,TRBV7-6,TGTGCCAGCAGCCACTCGGGGCTAGCGGGAGGCCGGCAGTTCTTC,CASSHSGLAGGRQFF
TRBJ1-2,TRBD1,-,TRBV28,TGTGCCAGCACCACAGGGGGCTTGGGCTATGGCTACACCTTC,CASTTGGLGYGYTF
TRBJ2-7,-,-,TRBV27,TGTGCCAGCAGTTTAAACCCGAACCCTACCTACGAGCAGTACTTC,CASSLNPNPTYEQYF
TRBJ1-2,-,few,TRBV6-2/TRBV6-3,TGTGCCAGCAGTTACTCGATGAGGACGGCGAAGGGCTACACCTTC,CASSYSMRTAKGYTF
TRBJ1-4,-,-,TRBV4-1,TGCGCCAGCAGCCCTGGCCCCTTCCAGAGGGTTAATGAAAAACTGTTTTTT,CASSPGPFQRVNEKLFF
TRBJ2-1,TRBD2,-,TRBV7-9,TGTGCCAGCAGCCCTACTAGCGGGGGGTACTACAATGAGCAGTTCTTC,CASSPTSGGYYNEQFF
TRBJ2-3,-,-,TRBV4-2,TGTGCCAGCAGCCAAGTGGGCACCCCCACAGATACGCAGTATTTT,CASSQVGTPTDTQYF
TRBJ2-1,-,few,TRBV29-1,TGCAGCGTTGATAAAGCGGCGGACCCTTGGGGTGAGCAGTTCTTC,CSVDKAADPWGEQFF
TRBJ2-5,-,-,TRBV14,TGTGCCAGCAGCCAAGTCTACGGCCTACACAATGAGCAGTACTTC,CASSQVYGLHNEQYF
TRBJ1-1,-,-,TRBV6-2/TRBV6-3,TGTGCCAGCAGTCTCCGTGACGGAGGTGAAGCTTTCTTT,CASSLRDGGEAFF
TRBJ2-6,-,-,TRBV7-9,TGTGCCAGCAGCTTCCAAGTAGGGATTTCTGGGGCCAACGTCCTGACTTTC,CASSFQVGISGANVLTF
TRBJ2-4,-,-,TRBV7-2,TGTGCCAGCAGCCCCCGGCCACCGAATGGGAACATTCAGTACTTC,CASSPRPPNGNIQYF
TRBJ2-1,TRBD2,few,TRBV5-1,TGCGCCAGCAGCTTTGCCGGGACTAGCGGAATGTCCTACAATGAGCAGTTCTTC,CASSFAGTSGMSYNEQFF
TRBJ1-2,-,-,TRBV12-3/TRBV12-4,TGTGCCAGCAGTGTCCAGGGTAGTACTGGCTACACCTTC,CASSVQGSTGYTF
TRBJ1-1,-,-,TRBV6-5,TGTGCCAGCAGTTACGGTTGGGGGGTCACTGAAGCTTTCTTT,CASSYGWGVTEAFF
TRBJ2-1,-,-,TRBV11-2,TGTGCCAGCAAGGGGTTAGCGCCAAGCTCCTACAATGAGCAGTTCTTC,CASKGLAPSSYNEQFF
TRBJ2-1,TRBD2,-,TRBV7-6,TGTGCCAGCAGCCGCACCAGACTAGCGGGGGTCGGGGGGCAGTTCTTC,CASSRTRLAGVGGQFF
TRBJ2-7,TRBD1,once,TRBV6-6,TGTGCCAGCAGTTACGGGACAGGGGGCGCATACGAGCAGTACTTC,CASSYGTGGAYEQYF
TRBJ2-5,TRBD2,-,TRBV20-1,TGCAGTGCTAAACCGTTAGCGGGAGTAGGAGAGACCCAGCACTTC,CSAKPLAGVGETQHF
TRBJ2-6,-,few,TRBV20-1,TGCAGTGCTAGAGATCTGACCCCTGGAACCTCCTCTGGGGCCAACGTCCTGACTTTC,CSARDLTPGTSSGANVLTF
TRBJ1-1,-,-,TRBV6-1,TGTGCCAGCAAAGGAGGAAAAGGGGGGTTGACGAACACTGAAGCTTTCTTT,CASKGGKGGLTNTEAFF
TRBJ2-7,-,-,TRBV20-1,TGCAGTGCTAGGCCCGACGGCTACTACGAGCAGTACTTC,CSARPDGYYEQYF
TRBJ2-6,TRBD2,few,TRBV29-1,TGCAGCGTTGGTCCACGGGAGGAAGTCTCTGGGGCCAACGTCCTGACTTTC,CSVGPREEVSGANVLTF
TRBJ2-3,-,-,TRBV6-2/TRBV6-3,TGTGCCAGCAGTTACTTTGTGCTCTCGAACACAGATACGCAGTATTTT,CASSYFVLSNTDTQYF
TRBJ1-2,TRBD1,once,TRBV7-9,TGTGCCAGCAGCTTAGGGCCAGGGGGTGGCTACACCTTC,CASSLGPGGGYTF
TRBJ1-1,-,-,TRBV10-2,TGCGCCAGCAGGGACCTCGGGGATACTGAAGCTTTCTTT,CASRDLGDTEAFF
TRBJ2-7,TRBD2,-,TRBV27,TGTGCCAGCAGACCTCTAGCGGGGAGTGTGGAGAATGAGCAGTACTTC,CASRPLAGSVENEQYF
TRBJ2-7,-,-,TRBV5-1,TGCGCCAGCAGACAGGGCTGGCGGTCGGAGCAGTACTTC,CASRQGWRSEQYF
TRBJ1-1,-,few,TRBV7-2,TGTGCCAGCAGTTACATAGGATCTGAAGCTTTCTTT,CASSYIGSEAFF
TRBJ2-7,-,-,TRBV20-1,TGCAGTGCTAGAGGGCCCCGGGACACCCTATACGAGCAGTACTTC,CSARGPRDTLYEQYF
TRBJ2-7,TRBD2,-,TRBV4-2,TGTGCCAGCAGCCAAGTCGGGGGGACCGACGAGCAGTACTTC,CASSQVGGTDEQYF
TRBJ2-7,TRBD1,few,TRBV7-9,TGTGCCAGCAGCTTCTCAAGTTCCGGGACAGGGGACGAGCAGTACTTC,CASSFSSSGTGDEQYF
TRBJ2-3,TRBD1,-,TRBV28,TGTGCCAGCATCCCTCCCTCAGGGGGCCTGGATACGCAGTATTTT,CASIPPSGGLDTQYF
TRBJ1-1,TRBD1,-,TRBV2,TGTGCCAGCAGTGAACAGGGGGCGTCGAACACTGAAGCTTTCTTT,CASSEQGASNTEAFF
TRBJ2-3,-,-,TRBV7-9,TGTGCCAGCAGCCCCAATGGTGGAGTCACAGATACGCAGTATTTT,CASSPNGGVTDTQYF
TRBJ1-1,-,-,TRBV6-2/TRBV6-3,TGTGCCGGCAGCTACGCAGGAGTTATGAACACTGAAGCTTTCTTT,CAGSYAGVMNTEAFF
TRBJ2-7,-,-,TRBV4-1,TGCGCCAGCAGCCAAGCGGAGGGGGCAGGAGAATACGAGCAGTACTTC,CASSQAEGAGEYEQYF
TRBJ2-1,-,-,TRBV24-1,TGTGCCACCAGTGATCGAGTTGGTAGCAATGAGCAGTTCTTC,CATSDRVGSNEQFF
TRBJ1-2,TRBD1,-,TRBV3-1,TGTGCCAGCAGCCCCGGGACAGGGGCGGATGGCTACACCTTC,CASSPGTGADGYTF
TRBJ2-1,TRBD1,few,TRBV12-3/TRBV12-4,TGTGCCAGCAGTCCGACAGGGGGCGATGAGCAGTTCTTC,CASSPTGGDEQFF
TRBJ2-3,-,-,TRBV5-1,TGCGCCAGCAGCTTGGGACACGGCGGGACAGATACGCAGTATTTT,CASSLGHGGTDTQYF
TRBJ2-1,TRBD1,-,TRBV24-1,TGTGCCACCAGTGATTTCTCAGTAGCAGGGGGCCCCAATGAGCAGTTCTTC,CATSDFSVAGGPNEQFF
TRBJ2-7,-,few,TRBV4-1,TGCGCCAGCAGCCAAGTACGGGGGAACGAGCAGTACTTC,CASSQVRGNEQYF
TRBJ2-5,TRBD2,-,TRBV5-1,TGCGCCAGCAGCAGGGGGACTAGCGGGATCCACCAAGAGACCCAGTACTTC,CASSRGTSGIHQETQYF
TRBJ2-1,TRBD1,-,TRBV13,TGTGCCAGCAGCTTAGGGACAGGGGGCTTTGAGCAGTTCTTC,CASSLGTGGFEQFF
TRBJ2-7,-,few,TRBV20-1,TGCAGTGCTAGAAGGGAGGACTACGAGCAGTACTTC,CSARREDYEQYF